This TCR beta chain was captured by sequencing in a study of T cells after yellow fever vaccination. Making TCR cDNA involved 5'RACE template switching, which added UMIs and a universal primer site. One entry per CDR3 protein, called by TCRdb with MiXCR from the 5' RACE reads. The sample carries over 15,000 distinct CDR3 sequences, about 4.1% recorded once. Study-level points and caveats: The study re-detected most primary-vaccination clones after the booster (approximately 96% CD4, 88% CD8).

This clonotype was observed at least ten times. The specimen was PBMCs, either bulk or a sorted T-cell subset (CD4+, CD8+, memory, or dextramer-sorted; not recorded which), collected 15 days after the yellow fever booster vaccination. The TCR sequence derives from a man aged 30 to 39 who received the YFV17D yellow fever vaccine.

CDR3 in DNA: TGTGCCAGCGACGGGTATGACACCGGGGAGCTGTTTTTT. Protein: CASDGYDTGELFF. The rearrangement links TRBV12-3 or TRBV12-4 to TRBJ2-2; D is unclear. The V gene lost 8 bases and the J gene lost 3 bases, with 10 bases spanning the gap. This CDR3 spans 13 amino acids.